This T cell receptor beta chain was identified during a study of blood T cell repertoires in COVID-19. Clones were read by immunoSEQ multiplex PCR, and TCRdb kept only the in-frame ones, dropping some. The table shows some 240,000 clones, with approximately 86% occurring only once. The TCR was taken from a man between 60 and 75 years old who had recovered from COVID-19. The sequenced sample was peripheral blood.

The CDR3 loop is CASSYLGQGNSPLHF. The CDR3 DNA reads as TGTGCCAGCAGTTACCTCGGACAGGGCAATTCACCCCTCCACTTT. The rearrangement uses TRBV6-5 and TRBJ1-6; 8 nucleotides align to TRBD1. Germline values: CDR1 MNHEY, CDR2 SVGAGI. This CDR3 has 15 amino acids. V was pared by 2 bases and J by 7 bases, with 4 bases of the junction left unmatched.